This T cell receptor beta chain derives from a study of T cells after yellow fever vaccination. This clonotype was seen a few times. TCRdb redid the calling of the 5' RACE reads with MiXCR, one entry per CDR3 protein. The table records under 200,000 distinct CDR3 sequences, 6% to 7.5% of them present only once. This CDR3 is built from 12 residues. The V and J ends lost 10 bases and 4 bases, in that order; junction bases with no gene match: 2. Germline CDR1 and CDR2: ENHRY and SYGVKD. The V and J genes are TRBV10-3 and TRBJ1-5, with 9 bases matching TRBD1. This sequence was found in a man between 18 and 29 years old who received the YFV17D yellow fever vaccine. The sample in question was CD4+ T cells sorted from PBMCs, obtained around 5 days after the first yellow fever vaccination. CDR3 bases: TGTGCCAGCGGGACAGGGAATCAGCCCCAGCATTTT. It is translated as CASGTGNQPQHF.